This passage covers 25 T cell receptor beta chains from one sample sequenced in a study of Ad26.COV2.S vaccination and SARS-CoV-2 variants. Treatment noted: around 19 received Ad26.COV2.S at low or high dose, single or two shots; 5 received placebo; per-sample allocation not given. Sampling occurred on day 63 after the first vaccine or placebo injection. Sequenced by immunoSEQ multiplex PCR; TCRdb stores in-frame clones only, minus some. Of about 370,000 clones in the sample, roughly nine tenths were seen once. The input for sequencing was peripheral blood, taken in a trial of Ad26.COV2.S vaccine versus placebo. The receptors were sampled from a person between 18 and 59 years old who received the Ad26.COV2.S COVID-19 vaccine or a placebo.

This chain connects TRBV15 to TRBJ1-4; D is possibly TRBD1 (5 bases). The germline gives CDR1 LNHNV, CDR2 YYDKDF (reference sequence). Trimming removed 1 base at V and 9 bases at J, with 6 bases between. This CDR3 has 12 residues. The CDR3 sequence: CATSRGQKKLFF. CDR3 sequence (DNA): TGTGCCACCAGCAGAGGACAGAAAAAACTGTTTTTT.

The rearrangement uses TRBV28 and TRBJ2-3; 8 bases agree with TRBD2. The junction had 10 bases not matched to a gene; V was cut back by 2 bases and J by 6 bases. CDR1 is MDHEN, CDR2 SYDVKM, per germline. This CDR3 is 16 amino acids long. In DNA, the CDR3 is TGTGCCAGCAGTTTAGGAAGTAGCGGGGTATGGGATACGCAGTATTTT. This sequence encodes CASSLGSSGVWDTQYF.

The gene calls are TRBV2 and TRBJ2-5; D unresolved. Trimming took 3 bases from V and 3 from J, leaving 8 bases between them. Germline lookup yields CDR1 SNHLY and CDR2 FYNNEI. The CDR3 is 13 amino acids. The CDR3: CASSDGVEETQYF. CDR3 sequence (DNA): TGTGCCAGCAGTGATGGGGTGGAAGAGACCCAGTACTTC.

The gene calls are TRBV7-9 and TRBJ1-2; D is ambiguous. Between the trimmed V and J ends, which lost 2 bases and 4 bases, there was a span of 14 bases. The CDR3 spans 15 residues. The germline gives CDR1 SEHNR, CDR2 FQNEAQ (reference sequence). Written as DNA, the CDR3 is TGTGCCAGCAGCTTAATTGGGGAAGTGGGCTATGGCTACACCTTC. Its translation is CASSLIGEVGYGYTF. Looking up the rest from reference TRBV7-9 and TRBJ1-2 gives the full variable domain: DTGVSQNPRHKITKRGQNVTFRCDPISEHNRLYWYRQTLGQGPEFLTYFQNEAQLEKSRLLSDRFSAERPKGSFSTLEIQRTEQGDSAMYLCASSLIGEVGYGYTFGSGTRLTVV.

As regards this clone: With a much larger clone just one base away, this may be a read error. The V gene is TRBV5-5, the J gene TRBJ2-5; D gene uncertain. Trimming took off 2 bases at V and 5 bases at J, with 4 bases between the two ends. This CDR3 region has 11 residues. The germline V gene has CDR1 SGHKS and CDR2 YYEKEE (reference sequence). The DNA of the CDR3 is TGTGCCAGCAGCTTCAAGGAGACCCAGTACTTC. Residues: CASSFKETQYF.

This chain joins TRBV30 and TRBJ1-2; D ambiguous. V was trimmed by 3 bases and J by 0 bases, leaving 8 bases between them. This CDR3 has 13 amino acids. The germline V gene encodes CDR1 GTSNPN and CDR2 SVGIG (reference sequence). The CDR3 sequence: CAWRDGANYGYTF. The CDR3 bases are TGTGCCTGGAGGGACGGAGCTAACTATGGCTACACCTTC.

J is TRBJ1-1 and V is TRBV29-1, with 11 bases fitting TRBD1. Trimming cost V 4 bases and J 5 bases; bases outside gene matches: 6. Germline CDR1 SQVTM, CDR2 ANQGSEA. This CDR3 has 14 amino acids. CDR3 bases: TGCAGCGTTGCGGGAGGGACAGGGGGGACTGAAGCTTTCTTT. Amino acids: CSVAGGTGGTEAFF.

A remark on this clone: Other DNA sequences in this sample translate to the same CDR3. The chain joins TRBV5-6 to TRBJ2-3; D call uncertain. The germline gives CDR1 SGHDT, CDR2 YYEEEE. Trimming removed 2 bases at V and 3 bases at J, with 1 base between. The CDR3 spans 11 residues. CDR3 in DNA: TGTGCCAGCAGCTTAACAGATACGCAGTATTTT. This gives the protein CASSLTDTQYF.

This chain links TRBV13 with TRBJ2-6, with D tentatively TRBD2 (5 bases). Germline V gene lookup returns CDR1 PRHDT and CDR2 FYEKMQ (reference sequence). V dropped 5 bases and J dropped 0 bases, with 23 bases sitting between them. CDR3 length: 20 residues. The DNA of the CDR3 is TGTGCCAGCAGCCGGCCCGGAGGAATACGCTGGAACTCTGGGGCCAACGTCCTGACTTTC. This encodes CASSRPGGIRWNSGANVLTF.

The J gene is TRBJ1-6, the V gene TRBV25-1, with D possibly TRBD1 on 5 matching bases. V lost 3 bases to trimming and J lost 1 base, with 7 bases between them. This CDR3 has 15 residues. The germline V gene has CDR1 MGHDK and CDR2 SYGVNS. The CDR3 region has the DNA TGTGCCAGCAGTGAGGGGGGATCCTATAATTCACCCCTCCACTTT. Translated, it gives CASSEGGSYNSPLHF. Full variable domain (outside the CDR3, taken from reference TRBV25-1 and TRBJ1-6): EADIYQTPRYLVIGTGKKITLECSQTMGHDKMYWYQQDPGMELHLIHYSYGVNSTEKGDLSSESTVSRIRTEHFPLTLESARPSHTSQYLCASSEGGSYNSPLHFGNGTRLTVT.

The CDR3 sequence: CASSPPDANYGYTF. CDR3 in DNA: TGTGCCAGCTCACCACCCGATGCTAACTATGGCTACACCTTC. The J gene is TRBJ1-2, the V gene TRBV18; no clear D. This CDR3 spans 14 amino acids. The V gene lost 0 bases and the J gene lost 0 bases, with 5 bases spanning the gap. Germline CDR1 and CDR2: KGHSH and LQKENI.

This chain's CDR3 is CASRTGVLGNTIYF. DNA for the CDR3: TGTGCCAGCAGGACAGGGGTCCTCGGAAACACCATATATTTT. This chain links TRBV6-5 with TRBJ1-3; 8 bases match TRBD1. V was clipped by 6 bases and J by 4 bases; unmatched bases: 5. Germline V CDR1 and CDR2: MNHEY, SVGAGI. This CDR3 contains 14 residues.

The rearrangement uses TRBV11-2 and TRBJ2-3, with D uncertain. Per germline, CDR1 SGHAT and CDR2 FQNNGV. Between the trimmed V and J ends, which lost 6 bases and 1 base, there was a span of 11 bases. The CDR3 has 14 residues. The CDR3 DNA reads TGTGCCAGCAGTGAGGCCTACGGCACAGATACGCAGTATTTT. It is translated as CASSEAYGTDTQYF.

The chain is built from TRBV14 and TRBJ1-3; no clear D. This CDR3 comprises 16 residues. V was clipped by 0 bases and J by 0 bases, with 9 bases between them. Germline lookup yields CDR1 SGHDN and CDR2 FVKESK. DNA for the CDR3: TGTGCCAGCAGCCAAGATCTCACGGACTCTGGAAACACCATATATTTT. Its protein is CASSQDLTDSGNTIYF.

The CDR3 sequence: CASSPRLSAMNTEAFF. CDR3 nucleotide sequence: TGCGCCAGCAGCCCGCGTCTAAGCGCAATGAACACTGAAGCTTTCTTT. The V call is TRBV5-1, the J call TRBJ1-1; the D is unclear. Germline V lookup: CDR1 SGHRS, CDR2 YFSETQ. V was cut by 4 bases and J by 0 bases, with 16 bases left in between. This CDR3 contains 16 residues.

The gene calls are TRBV7-6 and TRBJ2-7; D could derive from TRBD1 or TRBD2 (5 bases each). Germline V gene data show CDR1 as SGHVS and CDR2 as FNYEAQ. V lost 1 base and J lost 9, with 19 bases in between. The CDR3 consists of 15 residues. The CDR3 is CASSLGWADGGRQYF. Here the CDR3 DNA reads TGTGCCAGCAGCTTAGGGTGGGCAGATGGGGGTCGGCAGTACTTC.

This clone was detected once. The rearrangement joins TRBV7-9 to TRBJ2-2; 7 bases are shared with TRBD1. The CDR3 is 14 residues long. V shed 1 base and J 6 bases; nucleotides not matched to a gene: 2. Germline V lookup: CDR1 SEHNR, CDR2 FQNEAQ (reference sequence). In DNA, the CDR3 is TGTGCCAGCAGCTTAGAGGGGGCATCCGGGGAGCTGTTTTTT. This translates into CASSLEGASGELFF. Full variable domain (outside the CDR3, taken from reference TRBV7-9 and TRBJ2-2): DTGVSQNPRHKITKRGQNVTFRCDPISEHNRLYWYRQTLGQGPEFLTYFQNEAQLEKSRLLSDRFSAERPKGSFSTLEIQRTEQGDSAMYLCASSLEGASGELFFGEGSRLTVL.

This chain connects TRBV5-1 to TRBJ1-2; D not resolved. The CDR3 has 16 amino acids. V gave up 2 bases and J gave up 4 bases, with 18 bases separating them. CDR1 and CDR2 (germline): SGHRS, YFSETQ. The CDR3 DNA sequence: TGCGCCAGCAGCTTTAACGGGCAGGCTGCTCCCTATGGCTACACCTTC. Translated: CASSFNGQAAPYGYTF.

The CDR3, as DNA: TGCGCCAGCAGCCAAACTCTAGCGGGAGTAGATACGCAGTATTTT. It translates to CASSQTLAGVDTQYF. The V gene is TRBV4-3, the J gene TRBJ2-3; TRBD2 matches at 10 bases. The CDR3 extends over 15 amino acids. Germline-derived CDR1 and CDR2 are LGHNA and YSLEER. With 2 bases clipped from V and 5 bases from J, the junction kept 4 bases outside the gene matches.

In its sample, this clone was seen once. The J gene is TRBJ2-7, the V gene TRBV5-5; D gene ambiguous. Trimming shortened V by 3 bases and J by 7 bases, and 14 bases separated the two germline ends. The CDR3 runs to 13 residues. Germline CDR1 SGHKS, CDR2 YYEKEE (reference sequence). CDR3 sequence: CASSSRSPQEQYF. The CDR3 nucleotides read TGTGCCAGCAGCTCCCGGTCGCCGCAGGAGCAGTACTTC.

The rearrangement uses TRBV24-1 and TRBJ2-1; D not certain. V was pared by 5 bases and J by 3 bases, with 10 bases between. The CDR3 is 14 amino acids. Germline V gene lookup returns CDR1 KGHDR and CDR2 SFDVKD. This CDR3 reads CATSAAGDYNEQFF. The DNA for the CDR3 is TGTGCCACCAGTGCGGCTGGGGACTACAATGAGCAGTTCTTC.

The rearrangement links TRBV11-2 to TRBJ2-3; D is tentatively TRBD1 or TRBD2 (6 bases each). CDR1 and CDR2 from the germline V gene are SGHAT and FQNNGV. The CDR3 covers 15 residues. The germline V and J ends were trimmed by 5 bases and 0 bases, with 12 bases remaining between them. This CDR3 is CASSPVGGSTDTQYF. Here the CDR3 DNA reads TGTGCCAGCAGCCCAGTGGGGGGCAGCACAGATACGCAGTATTTT.

V is TRBV12-3 or TRBV12-4 and J is TRBJ1-3; TRBD1 agrees at 7 bases. J gave up 3 bases and V 5 bases, and 1 base lay outside the gene matches. The CDR3 runs to 13 residues. DNA for the CDR3: TGTGCCAGCAGTCGGGACAGTGGAAACACCATATATTTT. Its protein product is CASSRDSGNTIYF.

Remarks on this clone: A junction end diverges from the germline sequence, so it may reflect a read error. The chain couples TRBV14 to TRBJ1-2; no clear D gene. Germline lookup yields CDR1 SGHDN and CDR2 FVKESK. CDR3 length equals 13 residues. CDR3 sequence: CASRQGKAYGYTF. The CDR3 DNA sequence: TGTGCCAGCAGGCAAGGAAAAGCCTATGGCTACACCTTC. The variable domain in full, with the rest retrieved from reference TRBV14 and TRBJ1-2, is EAGVTQFPSHSVIEKGQTVTLRCDPISGHDNLYWYRRVMGKEIKFLLHFVKESKQDESGMPNNRFLAERTGGTYSTLKVQPAELEDSGVYFCASRQGKAYGYTFGSGTRLTVV.

The J gene is TRBJ1-5, the V gene TRBV2; 7 bases match TRBD1. The CDR3 is 14 residues long. J gave up 6 bases and V 7 bases, and 9 bases lay outside the gene matches. Per the germline V gene, CDR1 is SNHLY and CDR2 is FYNNEI. CDR3 nucleotide sequence: TGTGCCAGCACCCCAGGGGGGGGTGGTCAGCCCCAGCATTTT. Translation: CASTPGGGGQPQHF.